This TCR beta chain was retrieved from a study of blood T cell repertoires in COVID-19. Study summary: Researchers got acute and convalescent COVID-19 samples from the United States, Italy and Spain. From T cells, B-cell-depleted T cells, or PBMCs came the material, which was cDNA or gDNA.

Only a few counts were recorded for this clone. Original data processing: Quantification of nucleated cells was approximated via reference gene primer amplification. Only in-frame clones appear in the TCRdb table, and some are missing; sequencing was by immunoSEQ multiplex PCR. The DNA was the basis for D and trimming; V, J and clone size are from that table. The top ten clones hold around 0.63% of a sample with around 200,000 clones, 90% of them seen once. The CDR3 is made up of 15 amino acids. V lost 5 bases to trimming and J lost 2 bases, with 15 bases between them. The germline V gene encodes CDR1 SGHKS and CDR2 YYEKEE (reference sequence).

This clonotype was obtained from a man aged 50-59 years with acute or convalescent COVID-19. The chain is built from TRBV5-5 and TRBJ2-3; weak D call: TRBD1 (6 bases). The source material was peripheral blood. Here the CDR3 reads CASRRPGTNTDTQYF. The CDR3 nucleotides read TGTGCCAGCAGACGCCCCGGGACAAACACAGATACGCAGTATTTT.